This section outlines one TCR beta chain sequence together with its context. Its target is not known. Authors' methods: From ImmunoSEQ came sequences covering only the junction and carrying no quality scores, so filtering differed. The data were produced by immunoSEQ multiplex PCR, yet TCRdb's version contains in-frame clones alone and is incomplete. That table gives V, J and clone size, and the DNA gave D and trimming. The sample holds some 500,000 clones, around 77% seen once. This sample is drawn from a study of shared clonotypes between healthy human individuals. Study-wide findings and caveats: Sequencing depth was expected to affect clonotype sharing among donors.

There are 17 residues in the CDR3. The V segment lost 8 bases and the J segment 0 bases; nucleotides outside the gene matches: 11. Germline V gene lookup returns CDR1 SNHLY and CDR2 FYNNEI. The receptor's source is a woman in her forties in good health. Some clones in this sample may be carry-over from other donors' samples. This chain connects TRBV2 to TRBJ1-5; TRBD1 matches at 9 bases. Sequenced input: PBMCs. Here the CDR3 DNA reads TGTGCCAGCGGGCTCGGGACAGGGTATCTTAGCAATCAGCCCCAGCATTTT. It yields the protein CASGLGTGYLSNQPQHF.